A selection of T cell receptor beta chains follows, all from one sample in a study of Graves' ophthalmopathy and Graves' hyperthyroidism. Via MiXCR, TCRdb re-called the multiplex PCR reads, giving one row per CDR3 protein. The table records almost 750,000 distinct CDR3 sequences, approximately 40% of them present only once. Sample: peripheral blood. The origin of the receptors is an adult man with Graves' ophthalmopathy. Both conserved end residues are part of each CDR3. The order of the fields is J gene, V gene, clone size, D gene, CDR3 protein, CDR3 DNA. The D gene is left open where the match is weak. Clone size appears in some rows only: once, few, many, or a class for an expanded clone.

>TRBJ1-1|TRBV5-6|-|-
CASSLTDTWNTEAFF
TGTGCCAGCAGCCTAACGGACACGTGGAACACTGAAGCTTTCTTT
>TRBJ2-6|TRBV2|-|TRBD1
CASSGQGAYSGANVPTF
TGTGCCAGCAGCGGACAGGGGGCCTACTCTGGGGCCAACGTCCCGACTTTC
>TRBJ2-7|TRBV7-2|-|-
CASSLQPRGVSSYEQYF
TGTGCCAGCAGCCTCCAACCCAGGGGGGTTTCTAGTTACGAGCAGTACTTC
>TRBJ1-1|TRBV19|many|TRBD1
CASKTGGKTNTEAFF
TGTGCCAGTAAAACAGGGGGCAAGACGAACACTGAAGCTTTCTTT
>TRBJ2-7|TRBV5-1|few|-
CASSLEGGYYYEQYF
TGCGCCAGCAGCTTGGAGGGCGGATATTACTACGAGCAGTACTTC
>TRBJ2-7|TRBV20-1|few|-
CSARVARYGDEQYF
TGCAGTGCTAGAGTGGCCAGGTACGGGGACGAGCAGTACTTC
>TRBJ2-5|TRBV7-9|-|-
CASSFDGEFQETQYF
TGTGCCAGCAGCTTTGATGGCGAGTTTCAGGAGACCCAGTACTTC
>TRBJ1-1|TRBV12-3/TRBV12-4|few|-
CASIRTAGTEAFF
TGTGCCAGCATTAGGACAGCTGGCACTGAAGCTTTCTTT
>TRBJ1-5|TRBV19|-|-
CASTPVGGGHSNQPQHF
TGTGCCAGTACCCCTGTTGGCGGGGGTCATAGCAATCAGCCCCAGCATTTT
>TRBJ1-1|TRBV5-6|-|-
CASSSLPTVTEEAFF
TGTGCCAGCAGCTCCCTACCGACGGTAACGGAGGAAGCTTTCTTT
>TRBJ2-5|TRBV2|many|TRBD1
CASSADRGRETQYF
TGTGCCAGCAGTGCCGACAGGGGGCGAGAGACCCAGTACTTC